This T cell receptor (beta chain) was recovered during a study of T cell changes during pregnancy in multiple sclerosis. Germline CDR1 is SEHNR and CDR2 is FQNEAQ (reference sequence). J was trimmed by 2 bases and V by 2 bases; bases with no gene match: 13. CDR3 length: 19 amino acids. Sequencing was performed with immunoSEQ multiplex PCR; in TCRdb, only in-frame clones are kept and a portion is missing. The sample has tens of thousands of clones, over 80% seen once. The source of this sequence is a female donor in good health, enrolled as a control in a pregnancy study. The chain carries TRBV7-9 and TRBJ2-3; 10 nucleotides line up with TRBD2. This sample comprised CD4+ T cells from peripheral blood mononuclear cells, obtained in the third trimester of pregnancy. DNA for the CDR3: TGTGCCAGCAGCTTATTTCAACTAGCGGGACGAGCCTCCACAGATACGCAGTATTTT. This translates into CASSLFQLAGRASTDTQYF.